This T cell receptor (beta chain) was identified in a study of blood T cells in healthy people across ages. Alongside a J-beta primer mix, a sample-barcoded 5' primer served in a second PCR lasting about 7 to 11 cycles. TCRdb re-called the 5' RACE reads through MiXCR, storing one row per CDR3 protein. The table has hundreds of thousands of distinct CDR3 sequences, just over 55% seen once. This CDR3 region has 15 residues. Losses at the gene ends were 5 bases for V and 5 bases for J; bases not matched to a gene: 10. CDR1 is MNHEY and CDR2 is SMNVEV in the germline V gene (reference sequence). Sequencing was carried out using blood. The V call is TRBV27, the J call TRBJ2-5; 8 bases are shared with TRBD1. The sequence came from a man aged 40-50 years in good health. Here the CDR3 reads CASSKNRGTGETQYF. DNA of the CDR3: TGTGCCAGCAGTAAAAACAGGGGGACGGGGGAGACCCAGTACTTC.